Shown below are 25 T cell receptor beta chains from a single sample sequenced in a study of T cells in Graves' hyperthyroidism and ophthalmopathy. Amplification of TCR beta CDR3 regions was performed using RNA transcripts as template. HTBI primers were the set used in a first-round RT-PCR of the TCR CDR3. TCRdb re-derived calls from the multiplex PCR reads in MiXCR, one entry per CDR3 protein. The sample has some 440,000 distinct CDR3 sequences; about a sixth are singletons. Input material: blood. These receptors were taken from a woman in her late teens or twenties with Graves' hyperthyroidism.

This clonotype was seen ten or more times. The CDR3 sequence: CSASREETQYF. CDR3 sequence (DNA): TGCAGTGCTAGTAGGGAGGAGACCCAGTACTTC. The chain carries TRBV20-1 and TRBJ2-5; tentative D call: TRBD2 (5 bases). In germline, CDR1 is DFQATT, CDR2 SNEGSKA (reference sequence). V was cut by 3 bases and J by 5 bases, with 7 bases left in between. This CDR3 spans 11 amino acids.

This clonotype came up many times. The J gene is TRBJ1-5, the V gene TRBV6-2 or TRBV6-3; D remains unclear. This CDR3 comprises 15 residues. V shed 0 bases and J shed 7 bases, with 13 bases lying between them. In germline, CDR1 is MNHEY, CDR2 SVGEGT. The CDR3 region is CASSYSRNGAQPQHF. CDR3 nucleotides: TGTGCCAGCAGTTACTCCCGGAACGGTGCCCAGCCCCAGCATTTT.

This clonotype has just a few counts. The rearrangement joins TRBV12-3 or TRBV12-4 to TRBJ1-2; TRBD1 matches at 9 bases. Losses at the gene ends were 2 bases for V and 4 bases for J; bases not matched to a gene: 5. This CDR3 comprises 15 residues. The CDR3 loop is CASSLTPGQGYGYTF. The CDR3, as DNA: TGTGCCAGCAGTTTAACTCCGGGACAGGGCTATGGCTACACCTTC.

This clonotype has at least ten counts. This chain joins TRBV2 and TRBJ2-7; 8 bases are shared with TRBD2. CDR1 SNHLY and CDR2 FYNNEI come from the germline V gene. Trimming at V came to 6 bases and at J to 2 bases, leaving 9 bases not matched to a gene. The CDR3 has 15 residues. CDR3 sequence reads: CASRTQSGSTYEQYF. The CDR3 DNA is TGTGCCAGCAGAACACAGAGCGGGAGTACCTACGAGCAGTACTTC.

J is TRBJ2-3 and V is TRBV19; the D gene is possibly TRBD2 (7 bases). From germline, CDR1 is LNHDA and CDR2 SQIVND (reference sequence). CDR3 length: 16 amino acids. Trimming cost V 3 bases and J 0 bases, with 13 bases left between them. CDR3 loop: CASSIRGAASTDTQYF. CDR3 bases: TGTGCCAGTAGTATCCGGGGGGCCGCTAGCACAGATACGCAGTATTTT.

This clonotype has ten or more counts. The rearrangement joins TRBV27 to TRBJ2-1; tentatively, D is TRBD1 (7 bases). V was trimmed by 7 bases and J by 9 bases, leaving 22 bases between them. The germline CDR1 and CDR2 sequences are MNHEY and SMNVEV (reference sequence). The CDR3 runs 15 residues. In nucleotides, the CDR3 is TGTGCCAGCATTCGGAGGACAGGCGGGATGGGTGAGCAGTTCTTC. Residues: CASIRRTGGMGEQFF.

The table lists this clonotype with many counts. The chain is built from TRBV4-1 and TRBJ2-7; D remains unclear. The ends were cut back, 1 base at V and 5 bases at J, with 9 bases in the middle. From germline, CDR1 is MGHRA and CDR2 YSYEKL. The CDR3 contains 13 residues. The CDR3 coding sequence is TGCGCCAGCAGCCAAGCGGGCGGCGACGAGCAGTACTTC. Protein sequence: CASSQAGGDEQYF.

There are many counts of this clonotype. The chain links TRBV2 to TRBJ1-4; D is perhaps TRBD1 (5 bases). V was cut by 6 bases and J by 10 bases, with 9 bases left in between. The CDR3 spans 11 residues. Germline-derived CDR1 and CDR2 are SNHLY and FYNNEI. The DNA for the CDR3 is TGTGCCAGCAGGGACAAAGGAAAACTGTTTTTT. Translating it yields CASRDKGKLFF.

The chain combines TRBV4-2 with TRBJ2-7; 7 bases map to TRBD2. Germline V gene sequence: CDR1 LGHNA, CDR2 YNFKEQ. The CDR3 has 15 amino acids. V shed 0 bases, J shed 5 bases, and the junction held 7 bases outside the gene matches. The CDR3 reads CASSQDPASGDEQYF. The CDR3, as DNA: TGTGCCAGCAGCCAAGATCCAGCTAGCGGCGACGAGCAGTACTTC.

This clonotype was counted at least ten times. The chain recombines TRBV29-1 with TRBJ2-1; 8 positions agree with TRBD2. This CDR3 has 15 residues. Germline assignment: CDR1 SQVTM and CDR2 ANQGSEA. After removal of 4 bases from V and 3 bases from J, the junction contained 8 bases not matched to a gene. CDR3 nucleotides: TGCAGCGTTGCTTTTAGGCTAGCGGGCTACAATGAGCAGTTCTTC. Encoded protein: CSVAFRLAGYNEQFF.

This chain joins TRBV20-1 and TRBJ2-5; 9 positions agree with TRBD2. CDR1 and CDR2 from the germline V gene are DFQATT and SNEGSKA (reference sequence). This CDR3 comprises 15 residues. The V gene end was trimmed by 3 bases and the J gene end by 7 bases; junction bases not matched to a gene: 12. CDR3 sequence: CSARPGAGGGGTQYF. The DNA of the CDR3 is TGCAGTGCTAGGCCGGGGGCGGGGGGGGGGGGGACCCAGTACTTC.

This clonotype was observed at least ten times. The chain is built from TRBV24-1 and TRBJ2-6, with D possibly matching TRBD2 (5 bases). V lost 4 bases and J 0 bases, leaving 9 bases between the germline ends. Per germline, CDR1 KGHDR and CDR2 SFDVKD. The CDR3 loop spans 16 amino acids. CDR3 bases: TGTGCCACCAGTGACCGGAGGAGCTCTGGGGCCAACGTCCTGACTTTC. Translating gives CATSDRRSSGANVLTF.

This clonotype has a count of ten or more. The chain links TRBV15 to TRBJ1-6; no clear D. Trimming stripped 0 bases from V and 6 bases from J, with 9 bases between. The CDR3 is made up of 15 amino acids. The germline V gene has CDR1 LNHNV and CDR2 YYDKDF (reference sequence). This CDR3 is CATSRDKGGNSPLHF. DNA of the CDR3: TGTGCCACCAGCAGAGATAAGGGCGGTAATTCACCCCTCCACTTT.

Ten or more counts support this clonotype. The rearrangement uses TRBV12-3 or TRBV12-4 and TRBJ1-5; 10 nucleotides agree with TRBD1. The trim removed 5 bases at V and 0 bases at J, leaving 10 bases unmatched. The CDR3 sequence is 18 residues long. The CDR3: CASSQGTGAHYSNQPQHF. The CDR3 region has the DNA TGTGCCAGCAGTCAGGGGACAGGGGCCCATTATAGCAATCAGCCCCAGCATTTT.

The V call is TRBV19, the J call TRBJ1-3, with D unresolved. V gave up 1 base and J gave up 0 bases, with 4 bases separating them. Germline assignment: CDR1 LNHDA and CDR2 SQIVND (reference sequence). The CDR3 is 14 amino acids. The CDR3 reads CASSIGDSGNTIYF. The CDR3 DNA is TGTGCCAGTAGTATAGGAGACTCTGGAAACACCATATATTTT.

This clonotype was counted many times. The genes are TRBV6-1 and TRBJ2-7; D is possibly TRBD1 (5 bases). Germline V CDR1 and CDR2: MNHNS, SASEGT. V was cut by 2 bases and J by 0 bases, with 11 bases left in between. This CDR3 is 15 amino acids long. Here the CDR3 DNA reads TGTGCCAGCAGTGAAAGTAGTGACAGCTCCTACGAGCAGTACTTC. Protein: CASSESSDSSYEQYF.

This rearrangement joins TRBV6-1 to TRBJ2-7; possible D gene TRBD1, 8 bases. This CDR3 contains 12 residues. Germline V gene lookup returns CDR1 MNHNS and CDR2 SASEGT. With 7 bases removed from V and 6 bases from J, the gap between germline ends came to 13 bases. CDR3 residues: CASNRGGSEQYF. CDR3 nucleotide sequence: TGTGCCAGCAACAGGGGGGGATCCGAGCAGTACTTC.

This clonotype was counted at least ten times. The chain has TRBV13 and TRBJ1-2; 9 bases fit TRBD1. The CDR3 loop spans 14 amino acids. V shed 3 bases, J shed 4 bases, and the junction held 3 bases outside the gene matches. Germline V gene lookup returns CDR1 PRHDT and CDR2 FYEKMQ (reference sequence). CDR3 nucleotides: TGTGCCAGCAGCTTGGACAGGGGAACCTATGGCTACACCTTC. Encoded protein: CASSLDRGTYGYTF.

As to this clonotype: Since a much larger clone is just one base distant, this may be a read error. This rearrangement joins TRBV11-2 to TRBJ2-3, with a possible D match to TRBD2 (5 bases). Between the trimmed V and J ends, which lost 3 bases and 0 bases, there was a span of 19 bases. CDR1 is SGHAT, CDR2 FQNNGV, per germline. The length of the CDR3 is 18 residues. For the CDR3, the DNA is TGTGCCAGCAGCTTGAGCCCGAGGGCTGGCGGGAGCACAGATACGCAGTATTTT. Its translation is CASSLSPRAGGSTDTQYF.

This clonotype was counted ten times or more. V is TRBV10-3 and J is TRBJ2-3, with 13 bases that match TRBD2. With V trimmed by 8 bases and J by 6 bases, 17 bases remained unmatched. The CDR3 covers 18 residues. Germline V gives CDR1 ENHRY, CDR2 SYGVKD. CDR3 coding DNA: TGTGCCATCCGTAAGACTGGTGGGACTAGCGGGGATATGGATACGCAGTATTTT. This encodes CAIRKTGGTSGDMDTQYF.

The chain joins TRBV19 to TRBJ1-5; maybe TRBD1 (5 bases). V was clipped by 2 bases and J by 6 bases, with 14 bases between them. The CDR3 has 15 amino acids. Germline CDR1 LNHDA, CDR2 SQIVND (reference sequence). DNA for the CDR3: TGTGCCAGTAGTATAATTGGGGCAGGTACTCAGCCCCAGCATTTT. Translating it yields CASSIIGAGTQPQHF.

In its sample, this clonotype was seen many times. V and J are TRBV24-1 and TRBJ2-2; D tentatively fits TRBD1 or TRBD2 (5 bases each). The V and J ends lost 4 bases and 2 bases respectively, with 13 bases between them. In germline, CDR1 is KGHDR, CDR2 SFDVKD. CDR3 size: 16 residues. CDR3 DNA sequence: TGTGCCACCAGTGACCGACGTGGGGGAAACACCGGGGAGCTGTTTTTT. Translated, it gives CATSDRRGGNTGELFF.

In this sample, this clonotype turned up many times. The rearrangement links TRBV3-1 to TRBJ2-7; tentative D call: TRBD2 (5 bases). The germline V and J ends were trimmed by 4 bases and 3 bases, with 13 bases remaining between them. CDR1 LGHDT and CDR2 YNNKEL come from the germline V gene (reference sequence). This CDR3 is 14 amino acids long. Written as DNA, the CDR3 is TGTGCCAGCAGCCCGGACTCTCTGGGCTACGAGCAGTACTTC. Translating gives CASSPDSLGYEQYF.

This clonotype was counted at least ten times. This chain links TRBV27 with TRBJ1-5; 8 bases agree with TRBD1. V was clipped by 6 bases and J by 2 bases; unmatched bases: 6. Germline V gives CDR1 MNHEY, CDR2 SMNVEV (reference sequence). The CDR3 is 15 amino acids. For the CDR3, the DNA is TGTGCCAGCAGCCTATCGACAGGGGGCAATCAGCCCCAGCATTTT. This translates into CASSLSTGGNQPQHF.

This clonotype was picked up many times. This rearrangement joins TRBV12-5 to TRBJ2-1; either TRBD1 or TRBD2 may fit D (5 bases each). The germline V gene has CDR1 LGHNT and CDR2 FRNRAP. With 0 bases removed from V and 0 bases from J, the gap between germline ends came to 9 bases. The CDR3 sequence is 16 residues long. The CDR3 nucleotides read TGTGCTAGTGGTTTGGTTTGGGGGAGCTCCTACAATGAGCAGTTCTTC. Its protein is CASGLVWGSSYNEQFF.